This TCR beta chain was identified in a study of post-analysis software for immune sequencing data. Findings and limits, study-wide: The study found TRBV5-6, TRBV5-1 and TRBV20-1 among four to six TRBV segments more frequent in patients than controls.

Unique molecular identifiers featured in each of the TCR beta cDNA libraries. Via MiXCR, TCRdb re-called the PCR reads, giving one row per CDR3 protein. The table records fewer than 850,000 distinct CDR3 sequences, 25% to 30% of them present only once. This clonotype was recorded many times. Its target is unknown. This CDR3 has 11 residues. Germline V gene lookup returns CDR1 SGHTA and CDR2 FQGNSA. Trimming pared 2 bases from V and 3 bases from J, leaving 0 bases between. The clonotype comes from a girl aged 10 to 17 with multiple sclerosis. The rearrangement joins TRBV7-2 to TRBJ2-3; D is ambiguous. Sequences were obtained from blood. The CDR3 sequence: CASSLTDTQYF. The CDR3 nucleotides are TGTGCCAGCAGCTTAACAGATACGCAGTATTTT.